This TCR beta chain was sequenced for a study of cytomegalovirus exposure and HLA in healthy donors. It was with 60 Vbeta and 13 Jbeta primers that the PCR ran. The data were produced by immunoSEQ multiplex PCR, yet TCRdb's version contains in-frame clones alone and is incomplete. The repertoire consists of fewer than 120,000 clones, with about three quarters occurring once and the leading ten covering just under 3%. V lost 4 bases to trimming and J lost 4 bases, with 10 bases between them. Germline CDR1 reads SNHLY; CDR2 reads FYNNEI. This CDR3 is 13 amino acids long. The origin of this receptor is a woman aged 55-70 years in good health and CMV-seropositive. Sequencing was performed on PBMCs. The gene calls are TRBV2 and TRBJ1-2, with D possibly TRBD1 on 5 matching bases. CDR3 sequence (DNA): TGTGCCAGCAGTGCAGGGCCTTCCTATGGCTACACCTTC. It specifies CASSAGPSYGYTF.